Included here is one T cell receptor beta chain sequence, with context. The data originate from a study of cytomegalovirus exposure and HLA in healthy donors. The PCR contained 60 Vbeta and 13 Jbeta primers. Measured with immunoSEQ multiplex PCR; TCRdb has only the in-frame clones, and not every one. The sample has some 120,000 clones, 75% seen once. V lost 8 bases and J lost 4, with 15 bases in between. Germline CDR1 and CDR2: MNHEY and SVGAGI. This CDR3 is 14 amino acids long. This sequence joins TRBV6-5 and TRBJ2-1; maybe TRBD1 (6 bases). Sequencing input: PBMCs. The receptor comes from a woman aged 18 to 35 in good health and CMV-seronegative. The CDR3 DNA follows: TGTGCCAGCCAAGAGGCAGGGGATTACAATGAGCAGTTCTTC. This translates into CASQEAGDYNEQFF.